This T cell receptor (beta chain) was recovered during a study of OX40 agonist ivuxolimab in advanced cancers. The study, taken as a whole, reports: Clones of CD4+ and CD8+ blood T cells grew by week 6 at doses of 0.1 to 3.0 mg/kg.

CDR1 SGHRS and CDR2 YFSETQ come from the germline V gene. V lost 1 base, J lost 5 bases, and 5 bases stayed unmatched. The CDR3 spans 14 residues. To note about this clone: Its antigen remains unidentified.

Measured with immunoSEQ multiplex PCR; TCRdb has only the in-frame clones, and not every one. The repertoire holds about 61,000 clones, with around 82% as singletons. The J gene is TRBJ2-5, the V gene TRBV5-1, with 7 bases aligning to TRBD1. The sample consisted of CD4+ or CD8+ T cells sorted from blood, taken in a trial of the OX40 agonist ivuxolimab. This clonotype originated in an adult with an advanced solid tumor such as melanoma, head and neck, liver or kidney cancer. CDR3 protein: CASSLRVRGETQYF. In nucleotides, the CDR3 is TGCGCCAGCAGCTTGAGGGTCAGGGGGGAGACCCAGTACTTC.